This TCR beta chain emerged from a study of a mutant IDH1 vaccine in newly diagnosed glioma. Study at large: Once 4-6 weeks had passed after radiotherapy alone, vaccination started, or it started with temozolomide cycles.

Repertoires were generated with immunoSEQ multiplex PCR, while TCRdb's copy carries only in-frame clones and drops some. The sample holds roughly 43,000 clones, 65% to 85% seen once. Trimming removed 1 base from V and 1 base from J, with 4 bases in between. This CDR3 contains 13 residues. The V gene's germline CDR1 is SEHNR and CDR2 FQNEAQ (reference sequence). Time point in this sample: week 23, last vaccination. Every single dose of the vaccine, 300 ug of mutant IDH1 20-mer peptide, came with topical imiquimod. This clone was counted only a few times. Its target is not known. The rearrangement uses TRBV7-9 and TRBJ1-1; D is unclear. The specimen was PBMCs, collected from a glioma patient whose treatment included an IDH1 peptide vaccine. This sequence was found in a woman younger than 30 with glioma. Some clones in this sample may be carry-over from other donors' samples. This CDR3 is CASSLERNTEAFF. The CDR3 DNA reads TGTGCCAGCAGCTTAGAAAGGAACACTGAAGCTTTCTTT.